These 6 T cell receptor beta chains share one sample of origin, sequenced in a study of shared clonotypes between healthy human individuals. Here immunoSEQ multiplex PCR was the method, and the copy in TCRdb shows in-frame clones only, minus some. The table includes just over 2,000,000 clones, roughly 96% detected once. The sequencing sample was made of naive CD4+ T cells sorted from blood. The sample's subset: CD45RA+ positively selected. The receptors derive from a man aged 18 to 30 in good health.

The chain recombines TRBV18 with TRBJ1-6; D gene uncertain. The V end was cut by 3 bases, the J end by 10 bases, with 13 bases between. The germline CDR1 and CDR2 sequences are KGHSH and LQKENI. This CDR3 is built from 14 residues. CDR3 residues: CASSPSREISPLHF. CDR3 sequence (DNA): TGTGCCAGCTCACCTAGCCGAGAGATATCACCCCTCCACTTT.

A single count supports this clone. The chain has TRBV21-1 and TRBJ2-5; the DNA was not used to check the table's D call, TRBD2. TRBV21-1 is assigned pseudogene status. CDR3 length: 16 residues. The CDR3 region has the DNA TGTGCCAGCAGCAAAGAGGTAGACGAGGGCCGGGAGACCCAGTACTTC. Translating it yields CASSKEVDEGRETQYF.

V gene TRBV5-6 combines with J gene TRBJ1-1, with D hard to call. Germline lookup yields CDR1 SGHDT and CDR2 YYEEEE. V was pared by 0 bases and J by 6 bases, with 12 bases between. This CDR3 region has 14 residues. The CDR3 DNA sequence: TGTGCCAGCAGCTTGGAAAGGGCAAGGGCTGAAGCTTTCTTT. It translates to CASSLERARAEAFF.

The rearrangement joins TRBV6-5 to TRBJ2-1; TRBD2 matches at 8 bases. Germline CDR1 reads MNHEY; CDR2 reads SVGAGI. The CDR3 consists of 13 residues. The V and J ends lost 5 bases and 14 bases, in that order; junction bases with no gene match: 11. In DNA, the CDR3 is TGTGCCAGCAGTGCCTCTTCCGGGACTAGAAAGTTCTTC. Encoded protein: CASSASSGTRKFF.

J is TRBJ1-6 and V is TRBV29-1, with TRBD1 matching 8 bases. Germline V lookup: CDR1 SQVTM, CDR2 ANQGSEA. CDR3 length: 14 amino acids. J lost 9 bases, V lost 5 bases, and 9 bases had no gene match. The CDR3 reads CSVTMGQAGSPLHF. CDR3 in DNA: TGCAGCGTTACAATGGGACAGGCGGGTTCACCCCTCCACTTT.

The V and J genes are TRBV10-1 and TRBJ2-3; D is unresolved. V was cut by 2 bases and J by 5 bases, with 14 bases left in between. This CDR3 spans 15 amino acids. In germline, CDR1 is WNHNN, CDR2 SYGVQD (reference sequence). The CDR3 nucleotides are TGCGCCAGCAGTGAGAGGTCCTTGGGTAGAGATACGCAGTATTTT. Amino acid sequence: CASSERSLGRDTQYF.